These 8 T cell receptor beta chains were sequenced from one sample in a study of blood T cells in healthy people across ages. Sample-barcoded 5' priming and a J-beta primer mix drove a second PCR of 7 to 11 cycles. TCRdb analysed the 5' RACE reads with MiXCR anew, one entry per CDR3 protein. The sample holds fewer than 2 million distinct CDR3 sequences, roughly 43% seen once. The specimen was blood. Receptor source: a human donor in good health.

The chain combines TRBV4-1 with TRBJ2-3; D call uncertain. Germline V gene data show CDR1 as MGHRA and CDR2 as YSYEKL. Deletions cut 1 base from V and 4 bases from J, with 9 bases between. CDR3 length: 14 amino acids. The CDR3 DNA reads TGCGCCAGCAGCCAAGTGGAGCAGGCAGATACGCAGTATTTT. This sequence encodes CASSQVEQADTQYF.

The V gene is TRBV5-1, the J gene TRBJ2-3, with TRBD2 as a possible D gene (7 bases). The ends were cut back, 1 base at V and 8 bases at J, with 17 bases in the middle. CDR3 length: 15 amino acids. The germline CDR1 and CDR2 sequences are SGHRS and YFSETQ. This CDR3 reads CASSLSLAGAATQYF. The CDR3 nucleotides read TGCGCCAGCAGCTTGTCCCTGGCGGGGGCTGCTACGCAGTATTTT.

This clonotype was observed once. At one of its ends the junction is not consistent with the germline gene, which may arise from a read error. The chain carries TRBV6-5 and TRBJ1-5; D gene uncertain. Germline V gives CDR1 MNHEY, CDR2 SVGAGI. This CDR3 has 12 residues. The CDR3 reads CASSDSGRPQHF. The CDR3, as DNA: TGTGCCAGCAGTGACTCGGGCAGGCCCCAGCATTTT.

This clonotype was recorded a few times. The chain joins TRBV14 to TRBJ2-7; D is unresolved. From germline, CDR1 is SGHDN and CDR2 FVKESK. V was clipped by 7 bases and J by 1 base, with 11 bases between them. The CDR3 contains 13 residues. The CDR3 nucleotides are TGTGCCAGCAATAGTGCAGATTCCTACGAGCAGTACTTC. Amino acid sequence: CASNSADSYEQYF.

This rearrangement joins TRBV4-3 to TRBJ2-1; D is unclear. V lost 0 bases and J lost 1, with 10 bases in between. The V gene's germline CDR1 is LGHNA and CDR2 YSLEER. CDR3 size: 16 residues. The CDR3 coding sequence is TGCGCCAGCAGCCAAGATAAGGACGGATCCTACAATGAGCAGTTCTTC. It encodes CASSQDKDGSYNEQFF.

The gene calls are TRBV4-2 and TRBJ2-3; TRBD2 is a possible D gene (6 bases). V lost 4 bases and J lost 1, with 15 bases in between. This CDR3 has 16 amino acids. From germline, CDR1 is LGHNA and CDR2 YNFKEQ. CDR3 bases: TGTGCCAGCAGCCGCGGGGAAGGAGGGGGCACAGATACGCAGTATTTT. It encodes CASSRGEGGGTDTQYF.

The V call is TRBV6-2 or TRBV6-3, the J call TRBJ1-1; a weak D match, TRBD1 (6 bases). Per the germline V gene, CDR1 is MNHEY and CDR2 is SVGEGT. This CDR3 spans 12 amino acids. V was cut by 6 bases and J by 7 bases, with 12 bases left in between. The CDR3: CASSQRQVEAFF. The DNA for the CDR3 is TGTGCCAGCAGCCAAAGACAGGTTGAAGCTTTCTTT.

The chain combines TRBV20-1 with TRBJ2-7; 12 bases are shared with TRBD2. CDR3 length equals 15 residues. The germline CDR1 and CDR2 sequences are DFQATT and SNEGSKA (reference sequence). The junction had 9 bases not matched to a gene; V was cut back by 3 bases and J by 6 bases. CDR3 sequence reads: CSASRTSGARGEQYF. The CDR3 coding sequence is TGCAGTGCTAGCCGGACTAGCGGGGCGCGGGGCGAGCAGTACTTC.